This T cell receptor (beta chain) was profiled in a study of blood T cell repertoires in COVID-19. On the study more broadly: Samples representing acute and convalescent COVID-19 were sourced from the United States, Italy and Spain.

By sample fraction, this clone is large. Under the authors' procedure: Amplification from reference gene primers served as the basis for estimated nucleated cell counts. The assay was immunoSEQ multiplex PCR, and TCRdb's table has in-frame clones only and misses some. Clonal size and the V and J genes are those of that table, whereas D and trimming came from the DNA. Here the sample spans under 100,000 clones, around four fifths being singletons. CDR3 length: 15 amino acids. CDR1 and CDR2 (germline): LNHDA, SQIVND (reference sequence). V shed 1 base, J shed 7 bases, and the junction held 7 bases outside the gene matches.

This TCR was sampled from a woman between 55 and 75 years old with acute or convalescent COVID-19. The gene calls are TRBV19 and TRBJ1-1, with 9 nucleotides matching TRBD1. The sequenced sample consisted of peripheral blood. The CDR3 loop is CASSIGTGAVIEAFF. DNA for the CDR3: TGTGCCAGTAGTATAGGGACAGGGGCAGTTATTGAAGCTTTCTTT.